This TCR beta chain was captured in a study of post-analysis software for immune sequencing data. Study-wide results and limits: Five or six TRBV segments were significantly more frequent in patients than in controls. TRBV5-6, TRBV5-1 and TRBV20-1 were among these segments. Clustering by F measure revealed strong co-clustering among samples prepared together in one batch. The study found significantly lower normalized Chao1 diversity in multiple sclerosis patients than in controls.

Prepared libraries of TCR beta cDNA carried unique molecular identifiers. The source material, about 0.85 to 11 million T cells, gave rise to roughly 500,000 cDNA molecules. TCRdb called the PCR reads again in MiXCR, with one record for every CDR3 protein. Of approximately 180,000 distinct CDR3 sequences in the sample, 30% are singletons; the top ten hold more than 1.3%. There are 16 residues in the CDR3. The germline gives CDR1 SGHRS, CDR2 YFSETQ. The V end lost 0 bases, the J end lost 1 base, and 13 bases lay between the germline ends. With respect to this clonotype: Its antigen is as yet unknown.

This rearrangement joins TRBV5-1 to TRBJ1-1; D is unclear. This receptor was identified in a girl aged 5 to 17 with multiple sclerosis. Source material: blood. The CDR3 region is CASSLEGGWGNTEAFF. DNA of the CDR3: TGCGCCAGCAGCTTGGAGGGAGGATGGGGGAACACTGAAGCTTTCTTT.